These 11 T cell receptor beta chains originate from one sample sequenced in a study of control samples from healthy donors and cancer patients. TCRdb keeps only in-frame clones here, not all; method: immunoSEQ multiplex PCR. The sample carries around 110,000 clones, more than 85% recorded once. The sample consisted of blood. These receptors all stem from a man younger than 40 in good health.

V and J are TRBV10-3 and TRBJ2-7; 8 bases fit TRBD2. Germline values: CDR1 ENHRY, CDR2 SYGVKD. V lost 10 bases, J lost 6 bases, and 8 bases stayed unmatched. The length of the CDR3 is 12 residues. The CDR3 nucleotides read TGTGCCACCCCCGGGGGGGAGGCCGAGCAGTACGTC. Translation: CATPGGEAEQYV.

The CDR3 protein is CASREGSRETQYF. In DNA, the CDR3 is TGTGCCAGTAGGGAGGGGTCTAGGGAGACCCAGTACTTC. The chain carries TRBV19 and TRBJ2-5; D may be TRBD2 (6 bases). This CDR3 is 13 amino acids long. V was cut by 6 bases and J by 5 bases, with 13 bases left in between. Germline lookup yields CDR1 LNHDA and CDR2 SQIVND (reference sequence). Together with reference TRBV19 and TRBJ2-5, the CDR3 gives the full variable domain: DGGITQSPKYLFRKEGQNVTLSCEQNLNHDAMYWYRQDPGQGLRLIYYSQIVNDFQKGDIAEGYSVSREKKESFPLTVTSAQKNPTAFYLCASREGSRETQYFGPGTRLLVL.

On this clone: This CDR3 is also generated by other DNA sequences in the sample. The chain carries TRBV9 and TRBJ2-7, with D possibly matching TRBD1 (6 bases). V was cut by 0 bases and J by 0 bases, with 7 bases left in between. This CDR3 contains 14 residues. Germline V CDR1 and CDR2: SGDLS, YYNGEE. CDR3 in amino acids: CASSVGGPSYEQYF. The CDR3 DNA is TGTGCCAGCAGCGTAGGGGGGCCCTCCTACGAGCAGTACTTC.

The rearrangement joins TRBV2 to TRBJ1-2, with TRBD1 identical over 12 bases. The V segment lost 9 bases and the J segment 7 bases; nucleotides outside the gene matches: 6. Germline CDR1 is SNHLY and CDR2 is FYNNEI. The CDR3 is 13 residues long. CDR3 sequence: CASPGQGASGYTF. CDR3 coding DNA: TGTGCCAGTCCGGGACAGGGGGCGTCTGGCTACACCTTC.

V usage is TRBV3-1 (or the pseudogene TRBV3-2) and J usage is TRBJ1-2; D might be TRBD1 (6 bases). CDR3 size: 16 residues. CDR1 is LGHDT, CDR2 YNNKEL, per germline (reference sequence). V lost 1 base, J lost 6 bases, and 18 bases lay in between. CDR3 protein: CASSQVTRGAGHGYTF. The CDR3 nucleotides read TGTGCCAGCAGCCAAGTTACGCGGGGGGCTGGTCATGGCTACACCTTC.

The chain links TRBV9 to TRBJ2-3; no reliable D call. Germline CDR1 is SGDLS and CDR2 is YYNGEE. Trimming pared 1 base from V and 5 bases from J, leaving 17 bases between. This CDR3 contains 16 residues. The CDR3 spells CASSVNPQTRRDTQYF. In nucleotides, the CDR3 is TGTGCCAGCAGCGTAAACCCCCAGACAAGAAGAGATACGCAGTATTTT.

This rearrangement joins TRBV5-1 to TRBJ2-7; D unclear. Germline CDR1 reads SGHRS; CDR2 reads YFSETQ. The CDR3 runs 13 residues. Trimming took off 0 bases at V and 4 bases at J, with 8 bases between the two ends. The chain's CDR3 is CASSLEDPYEQYF. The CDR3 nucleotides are TGCGCCAGCAGCTTGGAGGATCCTTACGAGCAGTACTTC.

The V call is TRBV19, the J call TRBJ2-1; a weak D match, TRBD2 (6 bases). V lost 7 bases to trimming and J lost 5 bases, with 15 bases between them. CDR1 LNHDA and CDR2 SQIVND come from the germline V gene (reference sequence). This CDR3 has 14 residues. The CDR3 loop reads CASKFGGEDNEQFF. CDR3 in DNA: TGTGCCAGTAAATTCGGGGGAGAGGACAATGAGCAGTTCTTC. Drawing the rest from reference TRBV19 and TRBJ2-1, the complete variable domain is DGGITQSPKYLFRKEGQNVTLSCEQNLNHDAMYWYRQDPGQGLRLIYYSQIVNDFQKGDIAEGYSVSREKKESFPLTVTSAQKNPTAFYLCASKFGGEDNEQFFGPGTRLTVL.

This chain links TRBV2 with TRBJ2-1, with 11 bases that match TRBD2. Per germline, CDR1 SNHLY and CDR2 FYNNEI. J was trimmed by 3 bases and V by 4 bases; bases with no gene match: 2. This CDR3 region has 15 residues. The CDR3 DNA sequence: TGTGCCAGCAGTGGGACTAGCGGGCGCTACAATGAGCAGTTCTTC. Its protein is CASSGTSGRYNEQFF.

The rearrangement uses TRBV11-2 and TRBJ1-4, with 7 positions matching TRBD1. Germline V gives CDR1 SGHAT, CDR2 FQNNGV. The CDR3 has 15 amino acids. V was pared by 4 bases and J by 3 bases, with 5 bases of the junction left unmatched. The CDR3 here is CASSSWQGANEKLFF. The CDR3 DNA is TGTGCCAGCAGCTCGTGGCAGGGGGCTAATGAAAAACTGTTTTTT.

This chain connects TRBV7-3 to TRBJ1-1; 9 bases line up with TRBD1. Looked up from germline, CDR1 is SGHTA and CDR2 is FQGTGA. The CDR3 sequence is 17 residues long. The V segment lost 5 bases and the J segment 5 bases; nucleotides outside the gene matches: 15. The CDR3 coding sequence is TGTGCCAGCAGCCCAGTGGGGCCACAGGGGGCTTATACTGAAGCTTTCTTT. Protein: CASSPVGPQGAYTEAFF.